These T cell receptor beta chains were read from a single sample in a study of CD8+ T cells in alopecia areata. Sequencing used immunoSEQ multiplex PCR; TCRdb keeps in-frame clones, though not all of them. Altogether under 150,000 clones are present, 53% being singletons, with the ten largest covering roughly 0.45%. The starting material was CD4+ T cells sorted from blood, obtained at week 4, from a patient treated with tofacitinib. The source of these receptors is a human donor with alopecia areata. Both conserved end residues are part of each CDR3. A D gene is named only where the DNA matches it firmly. A clone size is listed for some rows: how often the clone was seen (once, few, many), or a class if it is expanded.

TRBJ2-7 | . | few | TRBV20-1 | TGCAGTGCTAGAATCCTCTACGAGCAGTACTTC | CSARILYEQYF
TRBJ2-5 | TRBD2 | once | TRBV5-1 | TGCGCCAGCAGGCGGGGACTAGCAGAGACCCAGTACTTC | CASRRGLAETQYF
TRBJ2-7 | . | few | TRBV30 | TGTGCCTGGAGTAGCACAAGTCGGGGTCGCGAGCAGTACTTC | CAWSSTSRGREQYF
TRBJ2-1 | . | many | TRBV30 | TGTGCCTGGAGTGCCACTAACCCAGCCAATGAGCAGTTCTTC | CAWSATNPANEQFF
TRBJ1-5 | TRBD1 | . | TRBV30 | TGTGCCTGGAGAAGGACAGGGAAGAATCAGCCCCAGCATTTT | CAWRRTGKNQPQHF
TRBJ2-5 | . | few | TRBV25-1 | TGTGCCAGCAGTGTCGGGATTGCTTCGGAGACCCAGTACTTC | CASSVGIASETQYF
TRBJ1-1 | . | . | TRBV5-6 | TGTGCCAGTAGGGGGAACACTGAAGCTTTCTTT | CASRGNTEAFF
TRBJ2-5 | . | . | TRBV6-6 | TGTGCCAGCAGCCGTCAGTGGGACCAGTACTTC | CASSRQWDQYF
TRBJ1-1 | . | few | TRBV29-1 | TGCAGCGTTGAAGGGGAGGGAGGGTCCACTGAAGCTTTCTTT | CSVEGEGGSTEAFF
TRBJ1-1 | . | . | TRBV27 | TGTGCCAGCGGGGCCCTAGGTACTGAAGCTTTCTTT | CASGALGTEAFF
TRBJ2-5 | . | . | TRBV18 | TGTGCCAGCTCACCCCTGGGGGGAACACAAGAGACCCAGTACTTC | CASSPLGGTQETQYF
TRBJ2-7 | . | few | TRBV7-3 | TGTGCCAGCAGCCCCTCCGGGGGCGTCGGCTACGAGCAGTACTTC | CASSPSGGVGYEQYF
TRBJ2-2 | . | . | TRBV2 | TGTGCCAGCAGTGAAGCTGCCGGGCCCCTAACCGGGGAGCTGTTTTTT | CASSEAAGPLTGELFF
TRBJ2-3 | TRBD1 | few | TRBV7-3 | TGTGCCAGCAGCCCTGGACAGGGGCCAGATACGCAGTATTTT | CASSPGQGPDTQYF
TRBJ2-3 | . | . | TRBV2 | TGTGCCAGCAGTCGGCCAGGCACAGATACGCAGTATTTT | CASSRPGTDTQYF
TRBJ1-2 | . | . | TRBV30 | TGTGCCTGGAGTGTACCTGGGTTAGGTGGCTACACCTTC | CAWSVPGLGGYTF
TRBJ2-5 | . | . | TRBV25-1 | TGTGCCAGCAGTGGTAGGCGTGCTATGGAGACCCAGTACTTC | CASSGRRAMETQYF
TRBJ2-1 | . | . | TRBV5-1 | TGCGCCAGCAGCTTGGATTTCCCAGGTACCCGGGAGCAGTTCTTC | CASSLDFPGTREQFF
TRBJ1-2 | . | few | TRBV29-1 | TGCAGCGAGGACAGTAACTATGGCTACACCTTC | CSEDSNYGYTF
TRBJ2-1 | . | . | TRBV6-5 | TGTGCCAGCAGTTTCACGGGGGGCGCATCCTACAATGAGCAGTTCTTC | CASSFTGGASYNEQFF
TRBJ1-1 | TRBD1 | . | TRBV29-1 | TGCAGCGTTGTGCAGGACAGGGGTACTGAAGCTTTCTTT | CSVVQDRGTEAFF
TRBJ1-2 | . | . | TRBV6-1 | TGTGCCAGCATCGGCCAGGGATCCTATGGCTACACCTTC | CASIGQGSYGYTF
TRBJ1-1 | . | . | TRBV30 | TGTGCCTGGAGTCTAGGGGGGCTGAACACTGAAGCTTTCTTT | CAWSLGGLNTEAFF
TRBJ2-7 | TRBD2 | few | TRBV7-9 | TGTGCCAGCAGCCCTACGGGGGGGACCTACGAGCAGTACTTC | CASSPTGGTYEQYF
TRBJ1-1 | TRBD1 | . | TRBV5-1 | TGCGCCAGCAGCTATTGGGACAGCACTGAAGCTTTCTTT | CASSYWDSTEAFF
TRBJ2-6 | . | . | TRBV4-1 | TGCGCCAGCAGCCAGGGGGCAGTGTACTCTGGGGCCAACGTCCTGACTTTC | CASSQGAVYSGANVLTF
TRBJ2-7 | . | few | TRBV29-1 | TGCAGCGTTGCTGGACAGACCTACGAGCAGTACTTC | CSVAGQTYEQYF
TRBJ2-3 | . | few | TRBV21-1 | TGTGCCAGCAGCAAAGCGGCCCTGTACGGCACAGATACGCAGTATTTT | CASSKAALYGTDTQYF
TRBJ2-6 | TRBD1 | . | TRBV30 | TGTGCCTGGATGGGACAGGGCTCTGGGGCCAACGTCCTGACTTTC | CAWMGQGSGANVLTF
TRBJ2-4 | . | . | TRBV5-4 | TGTGCCAGCTATCTGGCCGGGGGAGACATTCAGTACTTC | CASYLAGGDIQYF
TRBJ2-4 | . | . | TRBV6-5 | TGTGCCAGCAGCCCCCCCGGGGGAGCCAAAAACATTCAGTACTTC | CASSPPGGAKNIQYF
TRBJ2-7 | . | . | TRBV30 | TGTGCCTGGACTCACGGTAGCTCCTACGAGCAGTACTTC | CAWTHGSSYEQYF
TRBJ1-6 | TRBD1 | . | TRBV29-1 | TGCAGCGTCAGGACAGGGATCGATAATTCACCCCTCCACTTT | CSVRTGIDNSPLHF
TRBJ1-5 | . | . | TRBV19 | TGTGCCAGTAGTCCCCAGAAGATCATTTTTAGCAATCAGCCCCAGCATTTT | CASSPQKIIFSNQPQHF
TRBJ1-2 | . | many | TRBV14 | TGTGCCAGCAGCCAAGTCAGTGTTAGAAGTTCACCTCGTCAGGGCTACACCTTC | CASSQVSVRSSPRQGYTF
TRBJ2-6 | . | . | TRBV29-1 | TGCAGCGTTGAGACGAACGTGGGGGCCAACGTCCTGACTTTC | CSVETNVGANVLTF
TRBJ1-2 | . | . | TRBV7-2 | TGTGCCAGCAGCTTAGAAGTGGACTATGGCTACACCTTC | CASSLEVDYGYTF
TRBJ2-3 | . | . | TRBV30 | TGTGCCTGGAGTGTTGGTCGAGATACGCAGTATTTT | CAWSVGRDTQYF
TRBJ2-1 | . | few | TRBV7-2 | TGTGCCAGCAGCTTAGGGCTCCAACATGAGCAGTTCTTC | CASSLGLQHEQFF
TRBJ2-1 | . | few | TRBV9 | TGTGCCAGCAGCGTAGGTAGCGGCTCCTACAATGAGCAGTTCTTC | CASSVGSGSYNEQFF
TRBJ2-3 | . | few | TRBV18 | TGTGCCAGCTCACCACAGACGGGGCTAGGCACAGATACGCAGTATTTT | CASSPQTGLGTDTQYF
TRBJ2-7 | TRBD1 | . | TRBV7-9 | TGTGCCAGCAGCTCTCAGGGACAGAACTACGAGCAGTACTTC | CASSSQGQNYEQYF
TRBJ2-5 | TRBD2 | few | TRBV5-1 | TGCGCCAGCAGCTTGGCCAGTAGCGGGGGCCAAGAGACCCAGTACTTC | CASSLASSGGQETQYF
TRBJ2-1 | . | . | TRBV2 | TGTGCCAGCAGTCCAAGGGGGTATTATACAGAGCAGTTCTTC | CASSPRGYYTEQFF
TRBJ1-3 | . | few | TRBV7-9 | TGTGCCAGCAGCTTAGCGCAGAACAGGGACTCTGGAAACACCATATATTTT | CASSLAQNRDSGNTIYF
TRBJ1-3 | . | . | TRBV9 | TGTGCCAGCAGCGTAGATTGGACCGGAAACACCATATATTTT | CASSVDWTGNTIYF
TRBJ2-5 | TRBD1 | few | TRBV2 | TGTGCCAGCAGTGTATCAGGGGGCCAAGAGACCCAGTACTTC | CASSVSGGQETQYF
TRBJ2-1 | TRBD2 | few | TRBV19 | TGTGCCAGTAGTGTGGGACTAGCGGGGCCGGCGTACAATGAGCAGTTCTTC | CASSVGLAGPAYNEQFF
TRBJ1-1 | . | few | TRBV11-2 | TGTGCCAGCAGCTCGTTAGTGGGGTTTAGAACTGAAGCTTTCTTT | CASSSLVGFRTEAFF
TRBJ2-7 | TRBD1 | . | TRBV7-9 | TGTGCCAGCAGGAATACATACAGGGGACGGTACGAGCAGTACTTC | CASRNTYRGRYEQYF
TRBJ2-7 | . | . | TRBV27 | TGTGCCAGCAGTCAACAGGGAAAGTACGAGCAGTACTTC | CASSQQGKYEQYF
TRBJ1-6 | . | . | TRBV9 | TGTGCCAGCAGCGTAGCTTTAGGTGGTAATTCACCCCTCCACTTT | CASSVALGGNSPLHF
TRBJ2-7 | TRBD1 | few | TRBV5-1 | TGCGCCAGCAGCTTGGGGACAGGGGAATCGGGAAAGCAGTACTTC | CASSLGTGESGKQYF
TRBJ1-4 | . | few | TRBV7-9 | TGTGCCAGCAGCTCGAGAATACGAAATGAAAAACTGTTTTTT | CASSSRIRNEKLFF
TRBJ2-1 | . | . | TRBV7-6 | TGTGCCAGCAGCTTAGCGGAAGGACCCTACAATGAGCAGTTCTTC | CASSLAEGPYNEQFF
TRBJ1-2 | TRBD1 | . | TRBV7-2 | TGTGCCAGCAGCTTCACCCAACCCAACAGGGGTAACTATGGCTACACCTTC | CASSFTQPNRGNYGYTF
TRBJ2-1 | TRBD2 | . | TRBV29-1 | TGCAGCGTTGAGCCTAGCGGGAGTAACTACAATGAGCAGTTCTTC | CSVEPSGSNYNEQFF
TRBJ1-2 | . | . | TRBV19 | TGTGCCAGTAGTATCTCGACAGACTATGGCTACACCTTC | CASSISTDYGYTF
TRBJ1-1 | . | . | TRBV6-1 | TGTGCCAGCATTTGGAGCCGGACTGAAGCTTTCTTT | CASIWSRTEAFF